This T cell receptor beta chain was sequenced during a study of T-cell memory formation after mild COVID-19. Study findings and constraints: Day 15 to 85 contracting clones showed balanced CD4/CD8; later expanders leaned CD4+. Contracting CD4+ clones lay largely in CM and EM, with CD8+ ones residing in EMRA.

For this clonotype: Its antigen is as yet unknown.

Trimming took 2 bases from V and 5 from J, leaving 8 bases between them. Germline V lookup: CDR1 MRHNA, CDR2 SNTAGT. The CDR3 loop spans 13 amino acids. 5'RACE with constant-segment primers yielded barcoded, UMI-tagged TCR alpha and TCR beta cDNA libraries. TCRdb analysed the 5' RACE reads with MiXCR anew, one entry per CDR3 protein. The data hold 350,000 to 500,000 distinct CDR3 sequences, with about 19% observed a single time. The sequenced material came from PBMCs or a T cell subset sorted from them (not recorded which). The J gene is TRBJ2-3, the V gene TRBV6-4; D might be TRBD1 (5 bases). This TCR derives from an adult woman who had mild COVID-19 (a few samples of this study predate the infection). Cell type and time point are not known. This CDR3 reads CASSDAGLDTQYF. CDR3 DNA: TGTGCCAGCAGTGACGCAGGGTTAGATACGCAGTATTTT.